The entry that follows covers one T cell receptor beta chain sequence. The antigen is not known. This record comes from a study of graft-versus-host responses after intestinal transplantation. Study overall: Transplant recipients had multivisceral, liver-intestinal, or isolated intestinal grafts. Study-level results: GvH clone levels peaked in circulation, and this peak was associated with early post-transplant HvG declines.

V was clipped by 3 bases and J by 1 base, with 6 bases between them. CDR1 and CDR2 from the germline V gene are KGHSH and LQKENI. The CDR3 is 13 amino acids. The data were produced by immunoSEQ multiplex PCR, yet TCRdb's version contains in-frame clones alone and is incomplete. The table lists around 100,000 clones, 87% of them singletons. The clonotype comes from a human donor who received an intestinal transplant. The V and J genes are TRBV18 and TRBJ2-5; D ambiguous. The sequencing here drew on unstimulated CD4+ T cells sorted from spleen or lymph node cells, taken before intestinal transplant. The CDR3 sequence: CASSPLFQETQYF. The CDR3 DNA sequence: TGTGCCAGCTCACCCCTGTTCCAAGAGACCCAGTACTTC.